These T cell receptor beta chains were read from a single sample in a study of blood T cell repertoires in COVID-19. Assay used: immunoSEQ multiplex PCR; TCRdb lists only in-frame clones, some missing. The sample has 310,000 or so clones, roughly 90% seen once; the top ten hold approximately 4%. The sample comprised peripheral blood. These receptors all come from a woman aged 50 to 60 with active or convalescent COVID-19. CDR3s include the opening cysteine and the closing phenylalanine or tryptophan. The D gene is left open where the match is weak. Not all rows give a size; the values are once, few, many and, for expanded clones, a class.

d_call,cdr3_length,clone_size,j_call,v_call,cdr3_nt,cdr3_aa
NA,15,NA,TRBJ2-1,TRBV3-1/TRBV3-2,TGTGCCAGCAGCCCCCCAAGGCCCTCGGGCAATGAGCAGTTCTTC,CASSPPRPSGNEQFF
TRBD1,16,NA,TRBJ2-1,TRBV9,TGTGCCAGCAGCCCCCGACAGGGGACTTCCTACAATGAGCAGTTCTTC,CASSPRQGTSYNEQFF
NA,15,NA,TRBJ1-2,TRBV6-6,TGTGCCAGCAGTTACTTAGGGGAGGGGAGGTATGGCTACACCTTC,CASSYLGEGRYGYTF
NA,16,NA,TRBJ2-3,TRBV15,TGTGCCACCAGCAGAGTTGGACTGACGAGCACAGATACGCAGTATTTT,CATSRVGLTSTDTQYF
NA,17,NA,TRBJ1-3,TRBV6-4,TGTGCCAGCAGTGGCTCGAGTATGGCAGGGCCTGGAAACACCATATATTTT,CASSGSSMAGPGNTIYF
TRBD1,12,NA,TRBJ1-5,TRBV30,TGTGCCTGGAGTCCTTCAACAGGGGACCAGCATTTT,CAWSPSTGDQHF
TRBD2,19,NA,TRBJ2-1,TRBV20-1,TGCAGTGCTAGTGTTCGGGAGCGAGGGAGGGCCGACCCCTACAATGAGCAGTTCTTC,CSASVRERGRADPYNEQFF
TRBD2,16,NA,TRBJ2-4,TRBV27,TGTGCCAGCACGACATGGCGGGAGGGACCCAAAAACATTCAGTACTTC,CASTTWREGPKNIQYF
NA,12,NA,TRBJ1-1,TRBV29-1,TGCAGCGTGACCAGGGATAACACTGAAGCTTTCTTT,CSVTRDNTEAFF
NA,15,NA,TRBJ2-7,TRBV7-6,TGTGCCAGCAGCCCACTAGTTACCAGCTCCTACGAGCAGTACTTC,CASSPLVTSSYEQYF
NA,16,NA,TRBJ2-3,TRBV15,TGTGCCACCAGCAGAGGAGGAGGCAGAAACACAGATACGCAGTATTTT,CATSRGGGRNTDTQYF
NA,13,few,TRBJ2-5,TRBV3-1/TRBV3-2,TGTGCCAGCAGCCCCACAGAGAAAGAGACCCAGTACTTC,CASSPTEKETQYF
NA,16,NA,TRBJ1-5,TRBV29-1,TGCAGCGTTAGAATTGGGGCCAGCGGAGGGTATCAGCCCCAGCATTTT,CSVRIGASGGYQPQHF
TRBD1,13,NA,TRBJ2-5,TRBV13,TGTGCCAGCAGCTCGGGACAGCAAGAGACCCAGTACTTC,CASSSGQQETQYF
NA,14,many,TRBJ2-3,TRBV7-8,TGTGCCAGCAGCTCCCTGACAGGCACAGATACGCAGTATTTT,CASSSLTGTDTQYF
NA,14,few,TRBJ1-2,TRBV6-5,TGTGCCAGCCTTCACCCCAGCGATGTTCATGGCTACACCTTC,CASLHPSDVHGYTF